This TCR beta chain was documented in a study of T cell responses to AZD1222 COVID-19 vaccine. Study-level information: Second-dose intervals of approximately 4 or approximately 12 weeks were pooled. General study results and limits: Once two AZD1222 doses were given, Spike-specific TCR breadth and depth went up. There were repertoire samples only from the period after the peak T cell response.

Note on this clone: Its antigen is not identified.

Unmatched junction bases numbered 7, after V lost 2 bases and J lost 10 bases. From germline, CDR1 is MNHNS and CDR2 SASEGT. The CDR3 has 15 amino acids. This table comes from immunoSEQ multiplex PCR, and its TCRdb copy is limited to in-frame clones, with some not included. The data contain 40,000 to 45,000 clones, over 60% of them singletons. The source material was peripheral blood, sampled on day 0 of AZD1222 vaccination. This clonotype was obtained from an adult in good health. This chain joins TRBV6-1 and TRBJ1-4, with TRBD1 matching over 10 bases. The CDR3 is CASSETGTGDGKLFF. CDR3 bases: TGTGCCAGCAGTGAAACCGGGACAGGGGACGGAAAACTGTTTTTT.